This T cell receptor beta chain was recovered during a study of radiotherapy plus CTLA-4 blockade in lung cancer. Turning to the study itself: The study recorded objective responses in around a sixth of patients and disease control in 31%. Points from the study as a whole: Best predicting response, reportedly, were early blood T cell clone dynamics, with interferon-beta. TCR clones originating in tumors grew in number in blood after radiotherapy plus ipilimumab.

The CDR3 spans 14 residues. V was clipped by 3 bases and J by 7 bases, with 16 bases between them. Germline V gives CDR1 SGHNT, CDR2 YYREEE (reference sequence). Method: immunoSEQ multiplex PCR; TCRdb's copy keeps in-frame clones and lacks some. This sample has around 40,000 clones, with 80% to 90% found just once. Ipilimumab CTLA-4 blockade and focal radiation were given to patients with chemo-refractory metastatic non-small-cell lung cancer. On this clone itself: Its specificity is not known.

This specimen consisted of peripheral blood, obtained from a patient treated with radiotherapy plus ipilimumab. The clonotype comes from a human donor with non-small cell lung cancer whose response to radiotherapy plus ipilimumab could not be evaluated. V and J are TRBV5-4 and TRBJ1-1; D perhaps matches TRBD1 (6 bases). CDR3 coding DNA: TGTGCCAGCAGCTCATTCCAGGGGTGGGATGAAGCTTTCTTT. This gives the protein CASSSFQGWDEAFF. Looking up the rest from reference TRBV5-4 and TRBJ1-1 gives the full variable domain: ETGVTQSPTHLIKTRGQQVTLRCSSQSGHNTVSWYQQALGQGPQFIFQYYREEENGRGNFPPRFSGLQFPNYSSELNVNALELDDSALYLCASSSFQGWDEAFFGQGTRLTVV.